The present T cell receptor (beta chain) was sequenced within a study of blood T cell repertoires in COVID-19. Study-level information: Researchers got acute and convalescent COVID-19 samples from the United States, Italy and Spain. The cDNA or gDNA used as material had been derived from T cells, B-cell-depleted T cells, or PBMCs.

V was trimmed by 2 bases and J by 7 bases, leaving 10 bases between them. CDR1 and CDR2 from the germline V gene are SGHKS and YYEKEE (reference sequence). The CDR3 has 14 residues. Methods used by the authors: Reference gene primers were amplified, and this amplification served to estimate nucleated cell counts. Method: immunoSEQ multiplex PCR; TCRdb's copy keeps in-frame clones and lacks some. D and trimming come from the DNA, and the V and J calls and clone size come from that table. This sample has approximately 65,000 clones, with 85% to 95% found just once. Sequenced sample: peripheral blood. This TCR came from an older man with active COVID-19. This sequence joins TRBV5-5 and TRBJ1-6; weak D call: TRBD1 (6 bases). CDR3 DNA: TGTGCCAGCAGCTTCGGGGGGCGGAATTCACCCCTCCACTTT. Translated: CASSFGGRNSPLHF.